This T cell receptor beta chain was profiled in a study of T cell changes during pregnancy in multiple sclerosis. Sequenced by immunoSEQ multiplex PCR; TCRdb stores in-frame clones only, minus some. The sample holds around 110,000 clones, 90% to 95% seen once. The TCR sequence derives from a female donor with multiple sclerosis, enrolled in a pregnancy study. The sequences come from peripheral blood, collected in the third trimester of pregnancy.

CDR3: CASSQDQGRGVIGYTF. The CDR3 region has the DNA TGTGCCAGCAGCCAAGATCAAGGGAGGGGGGTGATCGGCTACACCTTC. The rearrangement uses TRBV4-2 and TRBJ1-2; D may be TRBD1 (6 bases). This CDR3 is 16 amino acids long. Trimming stripped 0 bases from V and 8 bases from J, with 19 bases between. Germline CDR1 reads LGHNA; CDR2 reads YNFKEQ.